Presented here are 17 T cell receptor beta chains from one specimen sequenced in a study of T cell responses to AZD1222 COVID-19 vaccine. The protocol was immunoSEQ multiplex PCR, while the TCRdb copy is restricted to in-frame clones and leaves out a portion. The sample yields under 95,000 clones, approximately 85% seen once. Sequences were derived from peripheral blood, sampled 28 days after the second AZD1222 dose. Receptors were obtained from an adult who received the AZD1222 COVID-19 vaccine.

The rearrangement joins TRBV10-3 to TRBJ1-6; unclear D gene. The germline V and J ends were trimmed by 3 bases and 16 bases, with 22 bases remaining between them. CDR3 length: 15 amino acids. The germline CDR1 and CDR2 sequences are ENHRY and SYGVKD. The CDR3 is CAISDPSMGGDKLHF. CDR3 in DNA: TGTGCCATCAGTGACCCGTCTATGGGCGGGGATAAGCTCCACTTT.

This clone has just one count. The V call is TRBV5-1, the J call TRBJ2-1; D is perhaps TRBD1 (6 bases). V lost 4 bases and J lost 3, with 26 bases in between. The CDR3 extends over 19 amino acids. The V gene's germline CDR1 is SGHRS and CDR2 YFSETQ. DNA for the CDR3: TGCGCCAGCAGCCCTTTTAGGGGTCAGGGGACCTCGGGCTACAATGAGCAGTTCTTC. This sequence encodes CASSPFRGQGTSGYNEQFF.

The chain links TRBV28 to TRBJ2-2; TRBD2 matches at 9 bases. Unmatched junction bases numbered 3, after V lost 9 bases and J lost 1 base. This CDR3 has 14 amino acids. Germline loops: CDR1 MDHEN, CDR2 SYDVKM. The DNA of the CDR3 is TGTGCCAGTAGTAGCGGGGGGAACACCGGGGAGCTGTTTTTT. Amino acid sequence: CASSSGGNTGELFF.

With respect to this clone: The sample holds other DNA sequences that translate to the same CDR3. The rearrangement uses TRBV14 and TRBJ2-7; D is ambiguous. The germline V gene has CDR1 SGHDN and CDR2 FVKESK. Deletions cut 1 base from V and 2 bases from J, with 9 bases between. This CDR3 contains 14 residues. The CDR3 protein is CASSQVTGPYEQYF. Here the CDR3 DNA reads TGTGCCAGCAGCCAAGTGACCGGACCCTACGAGCAGTACTTC.

V usage is TRBV4-2 and J usage is TRBJ1-1; perhaps TRBD1 as D (5 bases). CDR3 length: 14 amino acids. Germline loops: CDR1 LGHNA, CDR2 YNFKEQ. With 0 bases removed from V and 7 bases from J, the gap between germline ends came to 12 bases. CDR3 nucleotides: TGTGCCAGCAGCCAAGATTCAGGGAGGAGTGAAGCTTTCTTT. Translated, it gives CASSQDSGRSEAFF.

The J gene is TRBJ2-2, the V gene TRBV3-1 (or the pseudogene TRBV3-2); 11 bases map to TRBD2. Losses at the gene ends were 4 bases for V and 4 bases for J; bases not matched to a gene: 11. Germline V gene lookup returns CDR1 LGHDT and CDR2 YNNKEL (reference sequence). The CDR3 consists of 18 residues. The CDR3 DNA reads TGTGCCAGCAGCCTACTTGCCCTAGCGGGGGGCGGCACCGGGGAGCTGTTTTTT. Protein product: CASSLLALAGGGTGELFF.

V gene TRBV5-4 combines with J gene TRBJ1-1; maybe TRBD1 (5 bases). CDR1 and CDR2 (germline): SGHNT, YYREEE (reference sequence). The CDR3 has 16 amino acids. Trimming removed 4 bases at V and 1 base at J, with 17 bases between. The CDR3 DNA sequence: TGTGCCAGCAGCCCGTTCATGGCGACAGCGAACACTGAAGCTTTCTTT. It encodes CASSPFMATANTEAFF.

This rearrangement joins TRBV27 to TRBJ1-5, with D unclear. This CDR3 spans 14 amino acids. CDR1 MNHEY and CDR2 SMNVEV come from the germline V gene (reference sequence). V was cut by 2 bases and J by 5 bases, with 10 bases left in between. The CDR3 bases are TGTGCCAGCAGTTTAGCCTCAGGTTATCAGCCCCAGCATTTT. Its protein product is CASSLASGYQPQHF.

The genes are TRBV10-3 and TRBJ2-3; D call uncertain. Germline V gives CDR1 ENHRY, CDR2 SYGVKD. Trimming took 4 bases from V and 1 from J, leaving 18 bases between them. The CDR3 length is 17 residues. Here the CDR3 reads CAISAPIRDSRTDTQYF. The CDR3 DNA is TGTGCCATCAGTGCACCAATAAGGGATTCCCGCACAGATACGCAGTATTTT.

The V gene is TRBV2, the J gene TRBJ2-7, with 9 nucleotides matching TRBD1. The ends lost 9 bases at V and 0 bases at J; junction bases unmatched: 3. In germline, CDR1 is SNHLY, CDR2 FYNNEI. The CDR3 is 13 amino acids. The CDR3 here is CARGQGFSYEQYF. For the CDR3, the DNA is TGTGCCAGAGGACAGGGGTTCTCCTACGAGCAGTACTTC. Using reference TRBV2 and TRBJ2-7 for the parts outside the CDR3, the full variable domain is EPEVTQTPSHQVTQMGQEVILRCVPISNHLYFYWYRQILGQKVEFLVSFYNNEISEKSEIFDDQFSVERPDGSNFTLKIRSTKLEDSAMYFCARGQGFSYEQYFGPGTRLTVT.

This clone showed up just once. The V and J genes are TRBV6-5 and TRBJ2-7; unclear D gene. Germline CDR1 MNHEY, CDR2 SVGAGI. The CDR3 loop spans 13 amino acids. The V and J ends lost 7 bases and 3 bases respectively, with 13 bases between them. CDR3 coding DNA: TGTGCCAGCACCGCCCCCCCCGGCTACGAGCAGTACTTC. Translation: CASTAPPGYEQYF.

The chain carries TRBV29-1 and TRBJ1-6; D may be TRBD1 (6 bases). In germline, CDR1 is SQVTM, CDR2 ANQGSEA. V was pared by 8 bases and J by 7 bases, with 15 bases between. The CDR3 is 13 amino acids. The CDR3 nucleotides read TGCAGCATTAGCGAGGGGGGGAATTCACCCCTCCACTTT. This codes for CSISEGGNSPLHF.

The chain recombines TRBV3-1 (or the pseudogene TRBV3-2) with TRBJ2-7; the D is unclear. This CDR3 has 13 residues. The germline V gene has CDR1 LGHDT and CDR2 YNNKEL (reference sequence). Trimming pared 5 bases from V and 4 bases from J, leaving 12 bases between. CDR3 nucleotides: TGTGCCAGCAGCTTCGGCAGGTTGTACGAGCAGTACTTC. It translates to CASSFGRLYEQYF.

This clone has at least ten counts. Other nucleotide sequences in the sample specify the same CDR3. The rearrangement joins TRBV6-1 to TRBJ1-5; tentatively, D is TRBD1 (5 bases). This CDR3 spans 14 amino acids. The germline CDR1 and CDR2 sequences are MNHNS and SASEGT. Trimming pared 3 bases from V and 3 bases from J, leaving 9 bases between. CDR3 sequence: CASSESGVNQPQHF. The CDR3 bases are TGTGCCAGCAGTGAGTCGGGGGTCAATCAGCCCCAGCATTTT.

This clone has only one observation. J is TRBJ2-3 and V is TRBV28, with D perhaps matching TRBD1 (5 bases). There are 15 residues in the CDR3. The V end was cut by 7 bases, the J end by 0 bases, with 14 bases between. Germline assignment: CDR1 MDHEN and CDR2 SYDVKM. The CDR3 sequence: CASIRAFSSTDTQYF. In DNA form, the CDR3 reads TGTGCCAGCATCAGGGCCTTTTCTAGCACAGATACGCAGTATTTT. The full variable domain, its missing parts supplied by reference TRBV28 and TRBJ2-3, is DVKVTQSSRYLVKRTGEKVFLECVQDMDHENMFWYRQDPGLGLRLIYFSYDVKMKEKGDIPEGYSVSREKKERFSLILESASTNQTSMYLCASIRAFSSTDTQYFGPGTRLTVL.

The chain uses TRBV19 and TRBJ2-3; TRBD2 aligns across 9 bases. CDR1 and CDR2 (germline): LNHDA, SQIVND (reference sequence). The junction had 6 bases not matched to a gene; V was cut back by 6 bases and J by 2 bases. The CDR3 consists of 15 residues. The CDR3 sequence is CASSFSGGHTDTQYF. The CDR3 DNA is TGTGCCAGTAGCTTTAGCGGGGGACACACAGATACGCAGTATTTT.

The genes are TRBV3-1 (or the pseudogene TRBV3-2) and TRBJ1-2; 10 bases are shared with TRBD1. Germline V CDR1 and CDR2: LGHDT, YNNKEL (reference sequence). There are 14 residues in the CDR3. The trim removed 8 bases at V and 5 bases at J, leaving 8 bases unmatched. CDR3 sequence: CASSGTGVFYGYTF. DNA for the CDR3: TGTGCCAGCTCCGGGACAGGGGTGTTTTATGGCTACACCTTC.